Below, 16 T cell receptor beta chains from the same sample are listed, as sequenced in a study of CD8 T cells in ankylosing spondylitis. Each CDR3 protein is one row after TCRdb ran MiXCR on the 5' RACE reads. The table records around 320,000 distinct CDR3 sequences, more than 20% of them present only once. The sample consisted of blood, either unsorted or a sorted T cell fraction (not recorded which). These receptors all come from a female donor with ankylosing spondylitis or in good health (not recorded which).

The chain joins TRBV9 to TRBJ2-5; 9 bases map to TRBD1. After removal of 3 bases from V and 2 bases from J, the junction contained 8 bases not matched to a gene. Germline V gene sequence: CDR1 SGDLS, CDR2 YYNGEE. CDR3 length equals 16 residues. This CDR3 is CASSDRGPGRQETQYF. CDR3 coding DNA: TGTGCCAGCAGCGACAGGGGGCCAGGGAGGCAAGAGACCCAGTACTTC.

The CDR3 loop reads CAISEVSVGDTQYF. CDR3 DNA sequence: TGTGCCATCAGTGAGGTGTCGGTCGGGGATACGCAGTATTTT. V and J are TRBV10-3 and TRBJ2-3; D gene unclear. Germline assignment: CDR1 ENHRY and CDR2 SYGVKD. The germline V and J ends were trimmed by 2 bases and 6 bases, with 12 bases remaining between them. The CDR3 is made up of 14 amino acids.

This clonotype was picked up many times. The rearrangement joins TRBV12-3 or TRBV12-4 to TRBJ1-5; maybe TRBD1 (5 bases). The CDR3 totals 14 residues. The V gene lost 5 bases and the J gene lost 5 bases, with 13 bases spanning the gap. The CDR3 is CASSVRGLDQPQHF. The CDR3 bases are TGTGCCAGCAGTGTGAGGGGTTTGGATCAGCCCCAGCATTTT.

This chain joins TRBV12-3 or TRBV12-4 and TRBJ1-1; 8 nucleotides line up with TRBD1. With V trimmed by 1 base and J by 4 bases, 11 bases remained unmatched. This CDR3 comprises 17 residues. The CDR3 DNA is TGTGCCAGCAGTTTAGGGGGGACAGGTGTAGTGGGCACTGAAGCTTTCTTT. Protein sequence: CASSLGGTGVVGTEAFF.

This rearrangement joins TRBV4-2 to TRBJ2-5, with D possibly called TRBD1 or TRBD2 (5 bases each). The CDR3 length is 18 residues. Trimming removed 2 bases from V and 5 bases from J, with 24 bases in between. Germline V lookup: CDR1 LGHNA, CDR2 YNFKEQ. CDR3 nucleotide sequence: TGTGCCAGCAGCCAAAAAGGACTCAACCGTGCATGGGGGGAGACCCAGTACTTC. It specifies CASSQKGLNRAWGETQYF.

This chain joins TRBV2 and TRBJ2-1; 9 bases are shared with TRBD2. Trimming at V came to 2 bases and at J to 7 bases, leaving 18 bases not matched to a gene. CDR1 is SNHLY, CDR2 FYNNEI, per germline. The CDR3 spans 19 residues. CDR3 bases: TGTGCCAGCAGTGAACCAAATAGCGGGAGAAGGGGTCGAAGGAATGAGCAGTTCTTC. Its protein product is CASSEPNSGRRGRRNEQFF.

The chain employs TRBV12-3 or TRBV12-4 and TRBJ1-2, with D possibly being TRBD1 (5 bases). V lost 7 bases, J lost 6 bases, and 21 bases lay in between. The CDR3 runs 15 residues. CDR3 in amino acids: CASTHTPRELNGYTF. CDR3 DNA: TGTGCCAGCACCCATACCCCCAGGGAACTAAATGGCTACACCTTC.

J is TRBJ2-7 and V is TRBV25-1; 9 positions match TRBD1. The CDR3 totals 13 residues. V lost 5 bases to trimming and J lost 5 bases; unmatched junction nucleotides: 4. Germline CDR1 is MGHDK and CDR2 is SYGVNS. Written as DNA, the CDR3 is TGTGCCAGCAGTAAACAGGGGGCGGACGAGCAGTACTTC. Its protein is CASSKQGADEQYF.

This clonotype has only a few counts. An end of the junction does not agree with germline; a read error may underlie this. This chain connects TRBV5-1 to TRBJ2-1; no definite D call. CDR3 length: 14 amino acids. Germline loops: CDR1 SGHRS, CDR2 YFSETQ. The CDR3 protein is CASRLAQPENEQFF. CDR3 DNA sequence: TGCGCCAGCAGATTGGCACAGCCGGAGAATGAGCAGTTCTTC. Supplemented by reference TRBV5-1 and TRBJ2-1, the full variable domain reads KAGVTQTPRYLIKTRGQQVTLSCSPISGHRSVSWYQQTPGQGLQFLFEYFSETQRNKGNFPGRFSGRQFSNSRSEMNVSTLELGDSALYLCASRLAQPENEQFFGPGTRLTVL.

This clonotype has ten or more counts. This chain links TRBV20-1 with TRBJ1-2; tentative D call: TRBD1 (5 bases). Trimming shortened V by 3 bases and J by 4 bases, and 15 bases separated the two germline ends. CDR3 length: 14 residues. The V gene's germline CDR1 is DFQATT and CDR2 SNEGSKA (reference sequence). The DNA for the CDR3 is TGCAGTGCTAGGCCCCCCCTAGGGACCTATGGCTACACCTTC. This codes for CSARPPLGTYGYTF.

The chain employs TRBV29-1 and TRBJ1-1; 7 bases match TRBD1. With 6 bases clipped from V and 7 bases from J, the junction kept 5 bases outside the gene matches. Germline lookup yields CDR1 SQVTM and CDR2 ANQGSEA. The CDR3 is made up of 11 amino acids. The CDR3 sequence is CSVRTGGEAFF. CDR3 bases: TGCAGCGTGAGGACAGGAGGTGAAGCTTTCTTT. The variable domain in full, with the rest retrieved from reference TRBV29-1 and TRBJ1-1, is SAVISQKPSRDICQRGTSLTIQCQVDSQVTMMFWYRQQPGQSLTLIATANQGSEATYESGFVIDKFPISRPNLTFSTLTVSNMSPEDSSIYLCSVRTGGEAFFGQGTRLTVV.

The CDR3 bases are TGTGCCATCAGTGATCGCCCAAGGCTACACGAGCAGTACTTC. It specifies CAISDRPRLHEQYF. The chain combines TRBV10-3 with TRBJ2-7, with D unclear. CDR1 and CDR2 from the germline V gene are ENHRY and SYGVKD. The CDR3 contains 14 residues. V lost 3 bases, J lost 5 bases, and 14 bases lay in between.

This chain links TRBV20-1 with TRBJ2-5, with 8 positions matching TRBD1. Germline loops: CDR1 DFQATT, CDR2 SNEGSKA (reference sequence). Trimming at V came to 3 bases and at J to 5 bases, leaving 8 bases not matched to a gene. This CDR3 is built from 14 residues. CDR3 in amino acids: CSASRTGLGETQYF. The CDR3 nucleotides are TGCAGTGCTAGCCGGACAGGGCTGGGGGAGACCCAGTACTTC.

In the case of this clonotype: One end of the junction fails to match germline, which may point to a read error. This rearrangement joins TRBV7-9 to TRBJ2-2; TRBD2 agrees at 9 bases. CDR3 size: 13 residues. Germline V gene lookup returns CDR1 SEHNR and CDR2 FQNEAQ (reference sequence). The CDR3 is CVSYSGRSGELFF. In nucleotides, the CDR3 is TGTGTCAGCTATAGCGGGAGATCAGGGGAGCTGTTTTTT.

This clonotype was counted only a few times. This chain connects TRBV12-3 or TRBV12-4 to TRBJ2-1, with 9 bases lining up with TRBD2. With 8 bases clipped from V and 7 bases from J, the junction kept 21 bases outside the gene matches. This CDR3 spans 18 amino acids. The CDR3 bases are TGTGCCAGCCAAGCAGTGATTGTCGGCGGGAGGGCGGGGAATGAGCAGTTCTTC. It encodes CASQAVIVGGRAGNEQFF.

CDR3 DNA sequence: TGTGCCACCAGGGGACAGGGGGCTGGCGGGGAGCTGTTTTTT. This sequence encodes CATRGQGAGGELFF. This chain links TRBV24-1 with TRBJ2-2; TRBD1 matches at 12 bases. The CDR3 spans 14 residues. Germline loops: CDR1 KGHDR, CDR2 SFDVKD. Trimming at V came to 7 bases and at J to 7 bases, leaving 3 bases not matched to a gene.